The entry that follows covers one TCR beta chain sequence. Its target is not known. These data belong to a study of CD8 T cells in Susac syndrome. Sequencing of TCR beta covered CD8+ and CD4+ T cells obtained from blood. In contrast to the negatively isolated CD8+ and CD4+ T cells, TEMRA cells were FACS-enriched. Findings and caveats of the study: Only a relatively small number of individuals were included in the TCR sequencing and HLA analysis.

The authors reverse transcribed 0.5 to 1 ug RNA with random hexamers. immunoSEQ multiplex PCR amplified TCR beta CDR3 across 54 Vbeta, 13 Jbeta. TCRdb used MiXCR to reprocess the immunoSEQ multiplex PCR reads, holding one entry per CDR3 protein. The sample yields more than 95,000 distinct CDR3 sequences, 85% to 95% seen once. This clonotype originated in a human donor with multiple sclerosis. Material for sequencing was CD4+ T cells from PBMCs.

CDR3 DNA: TGCAGCGTCGAGACAGGGAAGACGCCCAACTATGGCTACACCTTC. It codes for CSVETGKTPNYGYTF. The rearrangement joins TRBV29-1 to TRBJ1-2; TRBD1 agrees at 7 bases. The junction had 12 bases not matched to a gene; V was cut back by 6 bases and J by 2 bases. CDR3 size: 15 residues. CDR1 and CDR2 (germline): SQVTM, ANQGSEA.